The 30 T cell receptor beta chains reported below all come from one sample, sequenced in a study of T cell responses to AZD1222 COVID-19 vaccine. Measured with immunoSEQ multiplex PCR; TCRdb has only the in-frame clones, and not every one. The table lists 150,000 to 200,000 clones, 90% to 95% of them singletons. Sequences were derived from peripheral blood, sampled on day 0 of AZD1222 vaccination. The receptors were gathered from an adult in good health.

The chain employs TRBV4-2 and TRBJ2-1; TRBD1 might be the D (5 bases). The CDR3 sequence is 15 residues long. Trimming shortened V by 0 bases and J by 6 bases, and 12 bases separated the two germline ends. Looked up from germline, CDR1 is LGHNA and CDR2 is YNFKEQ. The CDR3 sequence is CASSQDWGGGNEQFF. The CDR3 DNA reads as TGTGCCAGCAGCCAAGATTGGGGCGGTGGCAATGAGCAGTTCTTC.

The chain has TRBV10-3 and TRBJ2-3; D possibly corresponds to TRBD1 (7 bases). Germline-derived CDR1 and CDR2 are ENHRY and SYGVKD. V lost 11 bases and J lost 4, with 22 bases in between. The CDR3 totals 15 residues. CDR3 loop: CAPPTGSGEADTQYF. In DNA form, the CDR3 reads TGTGCCCCCCCGACAGGGTCGGGGGAGGCAGATACGCAGTATTTT.

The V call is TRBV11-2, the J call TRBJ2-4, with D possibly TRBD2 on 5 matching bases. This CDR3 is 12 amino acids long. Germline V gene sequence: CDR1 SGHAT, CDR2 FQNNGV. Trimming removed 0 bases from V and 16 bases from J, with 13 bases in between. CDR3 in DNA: TGTGCCAGCAGCTTAGAGAGGGCAGTTATTTACTTC. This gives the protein CASSLERAVIYF.

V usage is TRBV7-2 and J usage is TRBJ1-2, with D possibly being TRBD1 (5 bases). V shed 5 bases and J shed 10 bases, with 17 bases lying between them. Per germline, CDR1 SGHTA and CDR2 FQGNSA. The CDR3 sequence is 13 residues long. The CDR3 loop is CASSRTGGRDYTF. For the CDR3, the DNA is TGTGCCAGCAGCCGGACCGGGGGGAGGGACTACACCTTC.

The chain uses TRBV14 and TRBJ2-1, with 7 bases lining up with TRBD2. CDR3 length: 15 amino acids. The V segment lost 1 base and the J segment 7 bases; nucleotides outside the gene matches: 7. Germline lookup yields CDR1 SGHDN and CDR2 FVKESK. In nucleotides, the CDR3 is TGTGCCAGCAGCCAAGTAGGGGAGGGGAGGAATGAGCAGTTCTTC. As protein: CASSQVGEGRNEQFF.

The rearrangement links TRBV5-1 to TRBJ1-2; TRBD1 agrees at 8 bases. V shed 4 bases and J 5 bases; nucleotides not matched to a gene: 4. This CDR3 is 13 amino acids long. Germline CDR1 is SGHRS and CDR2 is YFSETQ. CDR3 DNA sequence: TGCGCCAGCAGCACGGACAGGGAGTATGGCTACACCTTC. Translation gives CASSTDREYGYTF.

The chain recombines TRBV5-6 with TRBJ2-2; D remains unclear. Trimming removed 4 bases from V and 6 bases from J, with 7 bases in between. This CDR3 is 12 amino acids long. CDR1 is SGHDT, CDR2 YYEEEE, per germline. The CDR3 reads CASSLGAGELFF. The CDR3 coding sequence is TGTGCCAGCAGCCTCGGAGCCGGGGAGCTGTTTTTT.

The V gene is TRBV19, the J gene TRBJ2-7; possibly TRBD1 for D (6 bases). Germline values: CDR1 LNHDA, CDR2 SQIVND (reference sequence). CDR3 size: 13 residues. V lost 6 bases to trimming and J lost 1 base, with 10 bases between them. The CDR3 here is CASSTQGSYEQYF. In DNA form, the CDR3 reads TGTGCCAGTAGCACCCAGGGGTCCTACGAGCAGTACTTC. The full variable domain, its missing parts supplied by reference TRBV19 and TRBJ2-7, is DGGITQSPKYLFRKEGQNVTLSCEQNLNHDAMYWYRQDPGQGLRLIYYSQIVNDFQKGDIAEGYSVSREKKESFPLTVTSAQKNPTAFYLCASSTQGSYEQYFGPGTRLTVT.

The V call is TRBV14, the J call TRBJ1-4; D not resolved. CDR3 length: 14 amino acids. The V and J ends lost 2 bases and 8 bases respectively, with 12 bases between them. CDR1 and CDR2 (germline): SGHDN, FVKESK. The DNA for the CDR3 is TGTGCCAGCAGCCAACAAGGAGGGTGGGAAAAACTGTTTTTT. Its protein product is CASSQQGGWEKLFF.

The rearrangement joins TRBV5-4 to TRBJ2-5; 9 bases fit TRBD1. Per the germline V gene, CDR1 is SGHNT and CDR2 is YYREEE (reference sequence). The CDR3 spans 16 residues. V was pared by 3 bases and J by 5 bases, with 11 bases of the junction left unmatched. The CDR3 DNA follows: TGTGCCAGCAGCTCGCCGGGACAGGGAGAAGATGAGACCCAGTACTTC. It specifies CASSSPGQGEDETQYF.

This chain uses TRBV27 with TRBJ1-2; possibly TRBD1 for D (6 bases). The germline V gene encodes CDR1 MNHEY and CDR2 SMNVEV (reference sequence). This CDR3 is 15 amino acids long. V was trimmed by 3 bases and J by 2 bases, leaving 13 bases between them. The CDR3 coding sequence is TGTGCCAGCAGTTTGGACAGATACGCGAACTATGGCTACACCTTC. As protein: CASSLDRYANYGYTF.

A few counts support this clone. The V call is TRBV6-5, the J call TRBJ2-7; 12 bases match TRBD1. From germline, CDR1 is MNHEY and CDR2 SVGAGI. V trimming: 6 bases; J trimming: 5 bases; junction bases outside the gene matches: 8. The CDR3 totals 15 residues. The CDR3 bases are TGTGCCAGCAGCCCGGGACAGGGGGCCCTAGACGAGCAGTACTTC. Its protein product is CASSPGQGALDEQYF.

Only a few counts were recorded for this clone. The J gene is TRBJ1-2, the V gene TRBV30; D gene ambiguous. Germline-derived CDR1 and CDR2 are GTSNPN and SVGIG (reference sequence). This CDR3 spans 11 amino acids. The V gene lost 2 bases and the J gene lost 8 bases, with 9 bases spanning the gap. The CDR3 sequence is CAWSNGYGYTF. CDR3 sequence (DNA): TGTGCCTGGAGTAACGGGTACGGCTACACCTTC.

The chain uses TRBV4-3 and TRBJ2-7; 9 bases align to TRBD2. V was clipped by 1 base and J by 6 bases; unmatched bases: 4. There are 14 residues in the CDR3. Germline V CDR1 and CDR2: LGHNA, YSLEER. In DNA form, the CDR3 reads TGCGCCAGCAGCCAAGGAGTGACTAGCGGCGAGCAGTACTTC. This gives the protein CASSQGVTSGEQYF.

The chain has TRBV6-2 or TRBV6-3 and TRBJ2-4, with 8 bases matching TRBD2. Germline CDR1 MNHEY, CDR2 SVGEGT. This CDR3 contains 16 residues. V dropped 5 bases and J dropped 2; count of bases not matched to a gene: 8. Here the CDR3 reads CASSLSGTGTKNIQYF. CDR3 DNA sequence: TGTGCCAGCAGTCTTAGCGGGACGGGGACCAAAAACATTCAGTACTTC.

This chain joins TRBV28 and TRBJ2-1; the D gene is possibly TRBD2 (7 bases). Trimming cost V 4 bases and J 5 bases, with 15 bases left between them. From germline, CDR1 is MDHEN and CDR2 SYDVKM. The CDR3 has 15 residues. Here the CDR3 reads CASSSLGGGHNEQFF. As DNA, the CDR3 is TGTGCCAGCAGTTCCCTGGGAGGGGGACACAATGAGCAGTTCTTC.

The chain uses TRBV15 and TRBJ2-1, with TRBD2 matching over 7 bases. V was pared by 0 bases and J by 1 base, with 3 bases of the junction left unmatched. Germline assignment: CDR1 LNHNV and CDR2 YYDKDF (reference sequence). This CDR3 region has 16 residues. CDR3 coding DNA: TGTGCCACCAGCAGAGACCTAGCGGCTTCCTACAATGAGCAGTTCTTC. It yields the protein CATSRDLAASYNEQFF.

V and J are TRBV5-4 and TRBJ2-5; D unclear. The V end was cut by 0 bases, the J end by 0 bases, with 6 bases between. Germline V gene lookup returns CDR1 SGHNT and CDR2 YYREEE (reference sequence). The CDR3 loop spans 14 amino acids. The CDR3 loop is CASSLDSDQETQYF. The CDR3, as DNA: TGTGCCAGCAGCTTGGATTCAGACCAAGAGACCCAGTACTTC.

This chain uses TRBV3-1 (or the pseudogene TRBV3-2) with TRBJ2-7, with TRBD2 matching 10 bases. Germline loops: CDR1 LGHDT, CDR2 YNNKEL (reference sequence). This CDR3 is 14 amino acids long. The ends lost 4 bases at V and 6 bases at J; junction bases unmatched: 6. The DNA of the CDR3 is TGTGCCAGCAGCCCTAGCGGGAGATTGGGCGAGCAGTACTTC. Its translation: CASSPSGRLGEQYF.

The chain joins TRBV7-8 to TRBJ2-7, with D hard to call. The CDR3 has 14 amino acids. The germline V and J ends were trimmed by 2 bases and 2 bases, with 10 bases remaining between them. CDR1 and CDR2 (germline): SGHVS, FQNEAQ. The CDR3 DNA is TGTGCCAGCAGCTTAATCGAGACCCCCTACGAGCAGTACTTC. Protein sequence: CASSLIETPYEQYF. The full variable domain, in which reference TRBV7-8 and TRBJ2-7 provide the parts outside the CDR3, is GAGVSQSPRYKVAKRGQDVALRCDPISGHVSLFWYQQALGQGPEFLTYFQNEAQLDKSGLPSDRFFAERPEGSVSTLKIQRTQQEDSAVYLCASSLIETPYEQYFGPGTRLTVT.

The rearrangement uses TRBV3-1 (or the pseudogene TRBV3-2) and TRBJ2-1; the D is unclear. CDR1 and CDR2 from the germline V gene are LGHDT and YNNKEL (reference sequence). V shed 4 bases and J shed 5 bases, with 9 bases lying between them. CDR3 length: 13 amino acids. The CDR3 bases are TGTGCCAGCAGCCTAGCTAGTAACAATGAGCAGTTCTTC. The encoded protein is CASSLASNNEQFF.

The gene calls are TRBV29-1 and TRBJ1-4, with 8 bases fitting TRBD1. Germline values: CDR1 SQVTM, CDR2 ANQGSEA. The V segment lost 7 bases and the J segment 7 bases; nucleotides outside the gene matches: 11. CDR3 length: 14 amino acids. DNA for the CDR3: TGCAGCGCTAGGTCCGGGACAGGAGTTGAAAAACTGTTTTTT. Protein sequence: CSARSGTGVEKLFF. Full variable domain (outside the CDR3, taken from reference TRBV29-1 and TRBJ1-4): SAVISQKPSRDICQRGTSLTIQCQVDSQVTMMFWYRQQPGQSLTLIATANQGSEATYESGFVIDKFPISRPNLTFSTLTVSNMSPEDSSIYLCSARSGTGVEKLFFGSGTQLSVL.

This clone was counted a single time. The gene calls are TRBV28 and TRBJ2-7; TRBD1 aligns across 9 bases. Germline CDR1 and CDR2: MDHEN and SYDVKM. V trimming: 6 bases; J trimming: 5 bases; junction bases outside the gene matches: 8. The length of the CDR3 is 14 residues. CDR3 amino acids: CASRAGTGIDEQYF. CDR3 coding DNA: TGTGCCAGCAGAGCCGGGACAGGGATCGACGAGCAGTACTTC. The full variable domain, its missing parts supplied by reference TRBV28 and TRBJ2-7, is DVKVTQSSRYLVKRTGEKVFLECVQDMDHENMFWYRQDPGLGLRLIYFSYDVKMKEKGDIPEGYSVSREKKERFSLILESASTNQTSMYLCASRAGTGIDEQYFGPGTRLTVT.

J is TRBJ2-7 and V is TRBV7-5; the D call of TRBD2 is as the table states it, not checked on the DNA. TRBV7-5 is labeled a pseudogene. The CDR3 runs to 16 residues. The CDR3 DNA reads TGTGCCAGAAGCTTAGAGATCCTAGCGGGAGTATTACGGCAGTACTTC. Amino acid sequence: CARSLEILAGVLRQYF.

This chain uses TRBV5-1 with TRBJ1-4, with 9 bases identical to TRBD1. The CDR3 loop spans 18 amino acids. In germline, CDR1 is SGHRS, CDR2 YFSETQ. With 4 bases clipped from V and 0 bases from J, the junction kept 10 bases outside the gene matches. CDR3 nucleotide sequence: TGCGCCAGCAGCCCGAGGGCCGGGACAGGGACAACTAATGAAAAACTGTTTTTT. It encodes CASSPRAGTGTTNEKLFF. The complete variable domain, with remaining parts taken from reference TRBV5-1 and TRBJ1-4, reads KAGVTQTPRYLIKTRGQQVTLSCSPISGHRSVSWYQQTPGQGLQFLFEYFSETQRNKGNFPGRFSGRQFSNSRSEMNVSTLELGDSALYLCASSPRAGTGTTNEKLFFGSGTQLSVL.

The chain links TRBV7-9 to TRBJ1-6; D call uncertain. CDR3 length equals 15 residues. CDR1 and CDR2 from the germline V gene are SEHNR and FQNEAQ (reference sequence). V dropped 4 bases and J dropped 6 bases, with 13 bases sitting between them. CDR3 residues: CASSSAGSFNSPLHF. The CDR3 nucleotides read TGTGCCAGCAGCTCCGCCGGGTCATTTAATTCACCCCTCCACTTT.

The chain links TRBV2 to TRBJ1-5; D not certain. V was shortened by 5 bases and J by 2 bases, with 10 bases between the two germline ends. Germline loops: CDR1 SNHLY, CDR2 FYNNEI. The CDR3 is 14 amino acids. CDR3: CASSSQAGNQPQHF. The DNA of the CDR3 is TGTGCCAGCAGTTCACAAGCGGGCAATCAGCCCCAGCATTTT.

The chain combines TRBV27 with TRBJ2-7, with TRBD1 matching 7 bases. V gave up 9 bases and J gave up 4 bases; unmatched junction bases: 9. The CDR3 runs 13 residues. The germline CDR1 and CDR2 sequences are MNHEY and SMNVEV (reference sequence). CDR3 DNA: TGTGCCAGTCAGGGGGACAGTTCTTACGAGCAGTACTTC. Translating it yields CASQGDSSYEQYF.

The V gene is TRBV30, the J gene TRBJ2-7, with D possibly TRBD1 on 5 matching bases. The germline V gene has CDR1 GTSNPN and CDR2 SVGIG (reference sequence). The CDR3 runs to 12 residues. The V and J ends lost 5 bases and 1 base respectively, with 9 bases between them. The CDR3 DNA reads TGTGCCTGGGGACACCTTTCCTACGAGCAGTACTTC. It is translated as CAWGHLSYEQYF. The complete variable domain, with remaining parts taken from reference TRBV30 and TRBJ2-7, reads SQTIHQWPATLVQPVGSPLSLECTVEGTSNPNLYWYRQAAGRGLQLLFYSVGIGQISSEVPQNLSASRPQDRQFILSSKKLLLSDSGFYLCAWGHLSYEQYFGPGTRLTVT.

CDR3 nucleotide sequence: TGTGCGATCCTCGGTGGCGGCAATCAGCCCCAGCATTTT. Translation: CAILGGGNQPQHF. The chain uses TRBV6-5 and TRBJ1-5, with D unclear. Germline V gene data show CDR1 as MNHEY and CDR2 as SVGAGI. This CDR3 has 13 amino acids.